This T cell receptor beta chain originates from a study of response to subunit inactivated influenza vaccine. Study conclusions and caveats: Few new T cells, the authors suggested, are recruited by each seasonal influenza vaccination.

One entry per CDR3 protein results from TCRdb running MiXCR on the RT-PCR reads. The data hold under 500,000 distinct CDR3 sequences, with approximately 11% observed a single time. This clonotype has just a few counts. Antigen: not known. The CDR3 length is 14 residues. Trimming cost V 2 bases and J 5 bases, with 13 bases left between them. The germline V gene encodes CDR1 MNHEY and CDR2 SVGAGI. The source is a man aged 45-65 years who received an inactivated influenza vaccine. Sample: PBMCs from blood, taken about 40 days after vaccination. The chain links TRBV6-5 to TRBJ2-7; D might be TRBD1 (5 bases). DNA for the CDR3: TGTGCCAGCAGTTACGCCAGGGTAGTGGACGAGCAGTACTTC. Its protein is CASSYARVVDEQYF.